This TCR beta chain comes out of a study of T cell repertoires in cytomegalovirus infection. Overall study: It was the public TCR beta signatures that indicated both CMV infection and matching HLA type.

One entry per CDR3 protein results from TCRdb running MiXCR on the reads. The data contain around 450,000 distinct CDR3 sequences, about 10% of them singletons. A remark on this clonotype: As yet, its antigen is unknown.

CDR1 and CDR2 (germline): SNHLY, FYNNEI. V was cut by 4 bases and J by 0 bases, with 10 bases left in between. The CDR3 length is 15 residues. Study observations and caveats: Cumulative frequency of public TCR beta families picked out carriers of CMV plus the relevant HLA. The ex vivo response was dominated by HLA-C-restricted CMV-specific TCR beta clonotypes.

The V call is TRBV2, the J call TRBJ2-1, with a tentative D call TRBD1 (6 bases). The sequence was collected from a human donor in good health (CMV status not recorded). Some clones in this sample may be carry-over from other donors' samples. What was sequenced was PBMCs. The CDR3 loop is CASSAGDRSYNEQFF. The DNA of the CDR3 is TGTGCCAGCAGTGCAGGGGATCGCTCCTACAATGAGCAGTTCTTC.